Each of the 29 T cell receptor beta chains below was sequenced from the same sample in a study of blood T cell repertoires in COVID-19. TCRdb's copy holds only in-frame clones and misses some; the assay was immunoSEQ multiplex PCR. The sample has under 30,000 clones, 70% to 90% seen once; the top ten hold approximately 9.9%. The source material was peripheral blood. These receptors were obtained from a human donor in a cohort sampled during active COVID-19.

This rearrangement joins TRBV4-3 to TRBJ2-1; 9 bases match TRBD2. Germline values: CDR1 LGHNA, CDR2 YSLEER. The length of the CDR3 is 13 residues. V dropped 0 bases and J dropped 12; count of bases not matched to a gene: 3. The CDR3 here is CASSQEGAGGQFF. The CDR3 DNA sequence: TGCGCCAGCAGCCAAGAGGGAGCGGGAGGGCAGTTCTTC.

This clone was found once. The chain employs TRBV4-2 and TRBJ2-3; D gene uncertain. Germline CDR1 is LGHNA and CDR2 is YNFKEQ. V dropped 0 bases and J dropped 2 bases, with 12 bases sitting between them. The length of the CDR3 is 16 residues. DNA for the CDR3: TGTGCCAGCAGCCAAGATCTTGGGCTGACCACAGATACGCAGTATTTT. This codes for CASSQDLGLTTDTQYF.

The chain has TRBV11-1 and TRBJ2-7; 8 bases match TRBD2. V trimming: 2 bases; J trimming: 4 bases; junction bases outside the gene matches: 4. This CDR3 is built from 14 residues. Germline V gene sequence: CDR1 SGHAT, CDR2 FQDESV (reference sequence). The CDR3 sequence: CASSLLSGGYEQYF. Here the CDR3 DNA reads TGTGCCAGCAGCTTATTGAGCGGGGGTTACGAGCAGTACTTC.

V usage is TRBV5-6 and J usage is TRBJ1-5; the match to TRBD1 covers 12 bases. The CDR3 loop spans 15 amino acids. Germline loops: CDR1 SGHDT, CDR2 YYEEEE. Germline trimming cut 4 bases from V and 7 bases from J; bases unmatched to any gene: 6. The CDR3 loop is CASSTGQGAGQPQHF. CDR3 coding DNA: TGTGCCAGCAGCACGGGACAGGGGGCGGGCCAGCCCCAGCATTTT.

The rearrangement uses TRBV10-3 and TRBJ2-2; 9 bases line up with TRBD1. Trimming cost V 10 bases and J 3 bases; bases outside gene matches: 6. The CDR3 sequence is 14 residues long. CDR1 and CDR2 from the germline V gene are ENHRY and SYGVKD. Here the CDR3 DNA reads TGTGCCACTTGGACAGGGGCTCACACCGGGGAGCTGTTTTTT. Encoded protein: CATWTGAHTGELFF.

This rearrangement joins TRBV28 to TRBJ2-5, with D maybe TRBD2 (6 bases). The CDR3 is 15 amino acids. In germline, CDR1 is MDHEN, CDR2 SYDVKM. Trimming stripped 6 bases from V and 4 bases from J, with 18 bases between. The CDR3 here is CASSLGGTGVETQYF. In nucleotides, the CDR3 is TGTGCCAGCAGCTTAGGAGGGACTGGAGTAGAGACCCAGTACTTC. The complete variable domain, with remaining parts taken from reference TRBV28 and TRBJ2-5, reads DVKVTQSSRYLVKRTGEKVFLECVQDMDHENMFWYRQDPGLGLRLIYFSYDVKMKEKGDIPEGYSVSREKKERFSLILESASTNQTSMYLCASSLGGTGVETQYFGPGTRLLVL.

J is TRBJ1-1 and V is TRBV6-5, with D possibly matching TRBD1 (5 bases). V lost 2 bases to trimming and J lost 7 bases, with 8 bases between them. CDR3 size: 12 residues. Germline V gene data show CDR1 as MNHEY and CDR2 as SVGAGI. The CDR3 DNA reads TGTGCCAGCAGTTACCAAACAGGTGAAGCTTTCTTT. Its protein is CASSYQTGEAFF.

The chain carries TRBV24-1 and TRBJ2-1, with TRBD2 as a possible D gene (7 bases). The CDR3 is 15 residues long. Germline-derived CDR1 and CDR2 are KGHDR and SFDVKD. V lost 7 bases and J 8 bases, leaving 20 bases between the germline ends. DNA for the CDR3: TGTGCCACCAGCAACGGGGGGCGTAGGGTAGATGAGCAGTTCTTC. Encoded protein: CATSNGGRRVDEQFF.

This chain links TRBV19 with TRBJ2-7, with D maybe TRBD2 (5 bases). This CDR3 is 14 amino acids long. CDR1 and CDR2 from the germline V gene are LNHDA and SQIVND (reference sequence). V lost 1 base and J lost 1, with 8 bases in between. DNA of the CDR3: TGTGCCAGTAGTATAGTTTCGGGGTCCTACGAGCAGTACTTC. Amino acids: CASSIVSGSYEQYF. The full variable domain, with the rest looked up from reference TRBV19 and TRBJ2-7, is DGGITQSPKYLFRKEGQNVTLSCEQNLNHDAMYWYRQDPGQGLRLIYYSQIVNDFQKGDIAEGYSVSREKKESFPLTVTSAQKNPTAFYLCASSIVSGSYEQYFGPGTRLTVT.

The CDR3 region has the DNA TGTGCCAGCAGTTACGACAGGGTGAGCGGGGAGCTGTTTTTT. It codes for CASSYDRVSGELFF. The chain joins TRBV6-5 to TRBJ2-2; 7 positions agree with TRBD1. The germline CDR1 and CDR2 sequences are MNHEY and SVGAGI. With 2 bases clipped from V and 7 bases from J, the junction kept 4 bases outside the gene matches. CDR3 length: 14 residues.

The rearrangement links TRBV4-3 to TRBJ2-3; TRBD2 aligns across 8 bases. V dropped 0 bases and J dropped 2; count of bases not matched to a gene: 4. The CDR3 length is 16 residues. CDR1 is LGHNA and CDR2 is YSLEER in the germline V gene. Written as DNA, the CDR3 is TGCGCCAGCAGCCAAGAACCGGGACTAGTCACAGATACGCAGTATTTT. Translating gives CASSQEPGLVTDTQYF.

The V and J genes are TRBV3-1 (or the pseudogene TRBV3-2) and TRBJ2-7, with 7 bases lining up with TRBD2. Germline values: CDR1 LGHDT, CDR2 YNNKEL (reference sequence). J gave up 3 bases and V 0 bases, and 11 bases lay outside the gene matches. This CDR3 has 17 amino acids. The CDR3 is CASSQDRAGVSLYEQYF. The DNA for the CDR3 is TGTGCCAGCAGCCAAGATCGGGCGGGGGTGTCCCTCTACGAGCAGTACTTC.

The chain couples TRBV5-1 to TRBJ2-6; D gene ambiguous. CDR1 is SGHRS and CDR2 is YFSETQ in the germline V gene. Trimming took 0 bases from V and 0 from J, leaving 7 bases between them. The CDR3 has 16 amino acids. The CDR3 nucleotides read TGCGCCAGCAGCTTGGTGGGCAGCTCTGGGGCCAACGTCCTGACTTTC. This encodes CASSLVGSSGANVLTF.

The chain joins TRBV3-1 (or the pseudogene TRBV3-2) to TRBJ1-2, with TRBD1 as a possible D gene (6 bases). The CDR3 sequence is 15 residues long. V dropped 0 bases and J dropped 4 bases, with 12 bases sitting between them. The germline CDR1 and CDR2 sequences are LGHDT and YNNKEL (reference sequence). CDR3 protein: CASSQDIGGSYGYTF. In DNA, the CDR3 is TGTGCCAGCAGCCAAGATATAGGGGGAAGCTATGGCTACACCTTC.

The genes are TRBV4-1 and TRBJ1-5; 9 bases are a match to TRBD1. Germline V gene data show CDR1 as MGHRA and CDR2 as YSYEKL. The CDR3 is made up of 15 amino acids. V trimming: 0 bases; J trimming: 7 bases; junction bases outside the gene matches: 4. CDR3 region: CASSQDYRGHQPQHF. In DNA form, the CDR3 reads TGCGCCAGCAGCCAAGATTACAGGGGGCACCAGCCCCAGCATTTT.

This chain connects TRBV11-1 to TRBJ2-3; tentatively, D is TRBD1 (6 bases). The CDR3 sequence is 14 residues long. Germline-derived CDR1 and CDR2 are SGHAT and FQDESV (reference sequence). Trimming shortened V by 5 bases and J by 4 bases, and 13 bases separated the two germline ends. In DNA, the CDR3 is TGTGCCAGCAGCGGACGGTACAGGGCAGATACGCAGTATTTT. Protein: CASSGRYRADTQYF.

The V gene is TRBV19, the J gene TRBJ1-6; D remains ambiguous. The ends were cut back, 7 bases at V and 5 bases at J, with 9 bases in the middle. The germline CDR1 and CDR2 sequences are LNHDA and SQIVND (reference sequence). CDR3 length equals 13 residues. In DNA form, the CDR3 reads TGTGCCAGTAATGGAGGGAATAATTCACCCCTCCACTTT. Protein product: CASNGGNNSPLHF.

This chain uses TRBV3-1 (or the pseudogene TRBV3-2) with TRBJ2-1, with D perhaps matching TRBD1 (6 bases). The germline V gene encodes CDR1 LGHDT and CDR2 YNNKEL (reference sequence). V lost 0 bases and J 8 bases, leaving 17 bases between the germline ends. The CDR3 contains 16 residues. As DNA, the CDR3 is TGTGCCAGCAGCCAAGAACCCAGGGGAGTTTGGTATGAGCAGTTCTTC. Its translation: CASSQEPRGVWYEQFF.

Written as DNA, the CDR3 is TGTGCCAGCATCCAGCGGGGGGCCCCCTCCAATGAGCAGTTCTTC. Protein product: CASIQRGAPSNEQFF. This rearrangement joins TRBV5-6 to TRBJ2-1; 9 nucleotides line up with TRBD2. CDR1 and CDR2 from the germline V gene are SGHDT and YYEEEE. With V trimmed by 6 bases and J by 6 bases, 10 bases remained unmatched. This CDR3 region has 15 residues.

The chain is built from TRBV25-1 and TRBJ1-4; tentatively, D is TRBD1 (5 bases). The V end lost 2 bases, the J end lost 8 bases, and 15 bases lay between the germline ends. Germline CDR1 reads MGHDK; CDR2 reads SYGVNS. The CDR3 contains 15 residues. The CDR3 spells CASSETGIVGEKLFF. CDR3 sequence (DNA): TGTGCCAGCAGTGAAACAGGTATCGTGGGGGAAAAACTGTTTTTT.

This chain links TRBV6-6 with TRBJ1-5; the match to TRBD1 covers 9 bases. Trimming took 6 bases from V and 7 from J; bases not matched to a gene: 10. CDR1 and CDR2 (germline): MNHNY, SVGAGI (reference sequence). This CDR3 comprises 15 residues. The CDR3 nucleotides are TGTGCCAGCAGCTCCGGGACAGGGAGGTACCAGCCCCAGCATTTT. Protein sequence: CASSSGTGRYQPQHF.

The chain combines TRBV4-2 with TRBJ2-3, with 8 bases that match TRBD2. Trimming removed 3 bases from V and 2 bases from J; junction bases left unmatched: 7. Germline V gene sequence: CDR1 LGHNA, CDR2 YNFKEQ. The CDR3 length is 16 residues. CDR3 bases: TGTGCCAGCAGCCAGGAACTAGCGGACATCACAGATACGCAGTATTTT. Translation: CASSQELADITDTQYF.

The CDR3 loop is CASSLTDRGDGYTF. For the CDR3, the DNA is TGTGCCAGCAGCTTGACCGACAGGGGTGACGGCTACACCTTC. The rearrangement links TRBV7-9 to TRBJ1-2, with TRBD1 matching over 8 bases. CDR3 length: 14 amino acids. CDR1 SEHNR and CDR2 FQNEAQ come from the germline V gene (reference sequence). Trimming cost V 3 bases and J 8 bases; bases outside gene matches: 8. Drawing the rest from reference TRBV7-9 and TRBJ1-2, the complete variable domain is DTGVSQNPRHKITKRGQNVTFRCDPISEHNRLYWYRQTLGQGPEFLTYFQNEAQLEKSRLLSDRFSAERPKGSFSTLEIQRTEQGDSAMYLCASSLTDRGDGYTFGSGTRLTVV.

The J gene is TRBJ2-5, the V gene TRBV29-1, with 7 bases aligning to TRBD2. The CDR3 is 14 amino acids. CDR1 and CDR2 from the germline V gene are SQVTM and ANQGSEA. J was trimmed by 2 bases and V by 1 base; bases with no gene match: 4. CDR3 sequence: CSVEAGREQETQYF. The DNA for the CDR3 is TGCAGCGTTGAAGCGGGGAGGGAACAAGAGACCCAGTACTTC.

The genes are TRBV2 and TRBJ2-3, with TRBD1 identical over 9 bases. The CDR3 spans 14 residues. With V trimmed by 10 bases and J by 7 bases, 12 bases remained unmatched. CDR1 and CDR2 from the germline V gene are SNHLY and FYNNEI. The CDR3 reads CANSGTGNEYTQYF. CDR3 DNA sequence: TGTGCCAACTCGGGGACAGGGAATGAATATACGCAGTATTTT. Using reference TRBV2 and TRBJ2-3 for the parts outside the CDR3, the full variable domain is EPEVTQTPSHQVTQMGQEVILRCVPISNHLYFYWYRQILGQKVEFLVSFYNNEISEKSEIFDDQFSVERPDGSNFTLKIRSTKLEDSAMYFCANSGTGNEYTQYFGPGTRLTVL.

The CDR3 nucleotides read TGTGCCAGCAGCTACATTACTAGCGGGGGTAACTACGAGCAGTACTTC. Translation: CASSYITSGGNYEQYF. The chain joins TRBV7-2 to TRBJ2-7; 11 bases are a match to TRBD2. CDR1 is SGHTA and CDR2 is FQGNSA in the germline V gene. J lost 3 bases, V lost 4 bases, and 8 bases had no gene match. The CDR3 runs to 16 residues.

CDR3 bases: TGTGCCACCAGCAAGACAGGCCGCTCTGGAAACACCATATATTTT. Translated, it gives CATSKTGRSGNTIYF. The chain carries TRBV24-1 and TRBJ1-3; maybe TRBD1 (6 bases). CDR1 is KGHDR and CDR2 is SFDVKD in the germline V gene. This CDR3 comprises 15 residues. The germline V and J ends were trimmed by 7 bases and 0 bases, with 12 bases remaining between them.

V and J are TRBV3-1 (or the pseudogene TRBV3-2) and TRBJ1-6, with unresolved D. CDR3 size: 17 residues. The V and J ends lost 0 bases and 7 bases respectively, with 16 bases between them. The germline CDR1 and CDR2 sequences are LGHDT and YNNKEL (reference sequence). CDR3 nucleotide sequence: TGTGCCAGCAGCCAAGATAACGACGTGAGGAAAAATTCACCCCTCCACTTT. Translating it yields CASSQDNDVRKNSPLHF.

The chain couples TRBV5-1 to TRBJ1-2, with TRBD1 matching over 7 bases. CDR1 and CDR2 (germline): SGHRS, YFSETQ. The V segment lost 4 bases and the J segment 4 bases; nucleotides outside the gene matches: 10. This CDR3 comprises 15 residues. CDR3 nucleotides: TGCGCCAGCAGCGCCCCCGAGGGGACAGTCTATGGCTACACCTTC. This gives the protein CASSAPEGTVYGYTF.